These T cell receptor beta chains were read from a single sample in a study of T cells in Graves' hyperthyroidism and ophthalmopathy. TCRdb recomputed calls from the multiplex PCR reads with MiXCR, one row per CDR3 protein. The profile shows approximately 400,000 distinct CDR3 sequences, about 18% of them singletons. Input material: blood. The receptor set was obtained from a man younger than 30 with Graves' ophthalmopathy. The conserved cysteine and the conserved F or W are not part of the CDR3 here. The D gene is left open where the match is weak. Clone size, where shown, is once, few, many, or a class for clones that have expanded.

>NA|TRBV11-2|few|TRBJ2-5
ASSSFGLTQETQY
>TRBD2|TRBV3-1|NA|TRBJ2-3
ASSLLSGGATDTQY
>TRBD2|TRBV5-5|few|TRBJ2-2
ASSLGLAGFTGELF
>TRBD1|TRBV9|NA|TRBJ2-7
ASSGADRGEFSEQY
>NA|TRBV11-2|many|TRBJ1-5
ASSDGGGEHQPQH
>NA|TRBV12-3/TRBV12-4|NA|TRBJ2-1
ASRSGRHNSEQF
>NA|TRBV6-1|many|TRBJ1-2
ASSTTSSRPYGYT
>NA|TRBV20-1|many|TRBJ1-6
SARAGTQTSPLH
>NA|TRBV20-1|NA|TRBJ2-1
SARDIRDEQF
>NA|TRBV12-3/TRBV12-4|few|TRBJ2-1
ASSLTGNHEQF
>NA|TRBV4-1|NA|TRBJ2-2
ASSGVSTRVEDTGELF
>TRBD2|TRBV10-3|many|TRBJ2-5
AIAPSGGQETQY
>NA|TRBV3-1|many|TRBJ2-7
ASSQDRKAQY
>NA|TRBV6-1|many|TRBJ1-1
ASTSPGGGTEAF
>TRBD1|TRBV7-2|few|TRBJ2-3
ASSLVWTGGSDTQY
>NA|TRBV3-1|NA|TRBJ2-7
ASSPLSMGSYEQY
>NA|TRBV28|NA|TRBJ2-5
ASSVQGQGRGGAY
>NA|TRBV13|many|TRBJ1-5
ASSFGVLGQPQH
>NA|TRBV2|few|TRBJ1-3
ASRNPGNTIY
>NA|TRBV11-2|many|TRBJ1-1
ASSVGGGGYTEAF
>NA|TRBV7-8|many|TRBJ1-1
ASSEDSGLMNTEAF
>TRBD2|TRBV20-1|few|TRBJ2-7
SAKTPSGDYEQY
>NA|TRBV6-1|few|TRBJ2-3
ATGPYTDTQY
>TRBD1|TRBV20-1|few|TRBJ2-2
SAATGGPGELF
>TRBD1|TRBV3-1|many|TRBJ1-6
ASSHLGQGKNNSPLH
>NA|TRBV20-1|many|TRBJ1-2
SARTGQTNYGYT
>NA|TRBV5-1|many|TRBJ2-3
ASSFEGTDTQY
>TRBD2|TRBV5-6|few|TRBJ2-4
ASSSERGLAKNIQY
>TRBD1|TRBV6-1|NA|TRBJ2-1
ASQMGDRIYNEQF
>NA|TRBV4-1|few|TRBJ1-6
ASSQVASPAIH
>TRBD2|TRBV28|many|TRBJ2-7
ASSLPGGGTYEQY